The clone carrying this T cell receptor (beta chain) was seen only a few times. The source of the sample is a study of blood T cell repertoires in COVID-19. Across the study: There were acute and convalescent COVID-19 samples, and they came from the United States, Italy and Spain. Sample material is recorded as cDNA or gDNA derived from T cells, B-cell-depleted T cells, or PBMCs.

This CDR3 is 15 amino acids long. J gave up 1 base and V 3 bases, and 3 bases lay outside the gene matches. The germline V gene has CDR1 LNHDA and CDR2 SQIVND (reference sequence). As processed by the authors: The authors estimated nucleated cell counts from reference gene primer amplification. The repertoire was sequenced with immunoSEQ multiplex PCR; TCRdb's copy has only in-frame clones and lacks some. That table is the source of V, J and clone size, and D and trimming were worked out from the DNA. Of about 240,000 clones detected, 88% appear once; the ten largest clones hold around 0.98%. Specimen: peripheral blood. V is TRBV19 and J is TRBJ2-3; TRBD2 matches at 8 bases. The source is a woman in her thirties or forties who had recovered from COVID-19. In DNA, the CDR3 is TGTGCCAGTAGTATCGGGGGGGTCGGCACAGATACGCAGTATTTT. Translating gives CASSIGGVGTDTQYF.